The present T cell receptor beta chain was sequenced within a study of shared T cell receptors in the human thymus. Method: immunoSEQ multiplex PCR; TCRdb's copy keeps in-frame clones and lacks some. The table lists hundreds of thousands of clones, around nine tenths of them singletons. V lost 4 bases to trimming and J lost 1 base, with 16 bases between them. Per the germline V gene, CDR1 is MNHNS and CDR2 is SASEGT. The CDR3 runs 16 residues. This same sample was also part of a study on human thymus T cells. This second study says: Healthy Finnish infants undergoing corrective surgery for congenital heart defects were used as donors. The thymus tissue came from resections taken during corrective heart surgery. An apparent bias in V and J gene usage was seen in thymic and blood repertoires. Related studies noted strongly shared thymic repertoires across unrelated people.

The chain uses TRBV6-1 and TRBJ2-5, with TRBD1 as a possible D gene (5 bases). Sequenced input: thymocytes. This TCR was sampled from a boy in the first two years of life with a congenital heart defect. The chain's CDR3 is CASSGTDRALQETQYF. CDR3 DNA: TGTGCCAGCAGTGGAACAGACAGAGCCCTCCAAGAGACCCAGTACTTC.